Presented here are 22 T cell receptor beta chains from one specimen sequenced in a study of blood T cell repertoires in COVID-19. Assay used: immunoSEQ multiplex PCR; TCRdb lists only in-frame clones, some missing. The data contain approximately 30,000 clones, 75% to 90% of them singletons. Sequenced input: peripheral blood. The receptors here all came from a woman of 80 years or more with active or convalescent COVID-19.

The chain combines TRBV12-3 or TRBV12-4 with TRBJ1-1; D may be TRBD1 (5 bases). This CDR3 has 13 amino acids. V was pared by 3 bases and J by 5 bases, with 10 bases between. CDR3 amino acids: CASSFGGETEAFF. CDR3 DNA sequence: TGTGCCAGCAGTTTTGGGGGGGAAACTGAAGCTTTCTTT.

CDR3 nucleotides: TGTGCCAGCAGGGGACAGGGAGGCGCTCAGCCCCAGCATTTT. Translation gives CASRGQGGAQPQHF. The chain employs TRBV28 and TRBJ1-5; 9 positions agree with TRBD1. This CDR3 has 14 residues. The J segment lost 6 bases and the V segment lost 6 bases, leaving 6 bases of the junction unmatched. Germline CDR1 and CDR2: MDHEN and SYDVKM. Drawing the rest from reference TRBV28 and TRBJ1-5, the complete variable domain is DVKVTQSSRYLVKRTGEKVFLECVQDMDHENMFWYRQDPGLGLRLIYFSYDVKMKEKGDIPEGYSVSREKKERFSLILESASTNQTSMYLCASRGQGGAQPQHFGDGTRLSIL.

The chain recombines TRBV5-1 with TRBJ1-4; 8 bases line up with TRBD1. The CDR3 is 16 residues long. CDR1 SGHRS and CDR2 YFSETQ come from the germline V gene. Trimming at V came to 7 bases and at J to 0 bases, leaving 8 bases not matched to a gene. As DNA, the CDR3 is TGCGCCAGCCGCACAGGGGGAGAGGCAACTAATGAAAAACTGTTTTTT. Its translation is CASRTGGEATNEKLFF.

V usage is TRBV10-3 and J usage is TRBJ1-1; 8 nucleotides align to TRBD1. The CDR3 totals 14 residues. The junction had 8 bases not matched to a gene; V was cut back by 6 bases and J by 5 bases. Germline loops: CDR1 ENHRY, CDR2 SYGVKD. This CDR3 reads CAIRVDRAGTEAFF. The CDR3 nucleotides read TGTGCCATCAGAGTGGACAGGGCTGGGACTGAAGCTTTCTTT.

This sequence joins TRBV14 and TRBJ1-2; possibly TRBD1 for D (5 bases). The CDR3 contains 13 residues. Between the trimmed V and J ends, which lost 4 bases and 8 bases, there was a span of 14 bases. Germline V gene data show CDR1 as SGHDN and CDR2 as FVKESK. CDR3 residues: CASSLQGVRGYTF. CDR3 nucleotides: TGTGCCAGCAGCCTGCAGGGTGTGCGAGGCTACACCTTC.

This rearrangement joins TRBV28 to TRBJ1-5, with D uncertain. The CDR3 is 13 residues long. Germline V gene lookup returns CDR1 MDHEN and CDR2 SYDVKM. Trimming pared 6 bases from V and 3 bases from J, leaving 9 bases between. This CDR3 is CASRPGNNQPQHF. For the CDR3, the DNA is TGTGCCAGCAGACCGGGAAACAATCAGCCCCAGCATTTT.

This rearrangement joins TRBV6-2 or TRBV6-3 to TRBJ1-1; D is perhaps TRBD1 (5 bases). Germline V gene lookup returns CDR1 MNHEY and CDR2 SVGEGT. The CDR3 loop spans 14 amino acids. V dropped 4 bases and J dropped 5 bases, with 14 bases sitting between them. The CDR3, as DNA: TGTGCCAGCAGTTTAGCAGGGAAAGGGACTGAAGCTTTCTTT. As protein: CASSLAGKGTEAFF.

The chain uses TRBV9 and TRBJ2-1; TRBD2 aligns across 7 bases. The ends lost 2 bases at V and 0 bases at J; junction bases unmatched: 5. CDR1 and CDR2 (germline): SGDLS, YYNGEE. CDR3 length equals 16 residues. CDR3 loop: CASSVSGTTSYNEQFF. CDR3 in DNA: TGTGCCAGCAGCGTGAGCGGGACTACCTCCTACAATGAGCAGTTCTTC.

This chain links TRBV11-2 with TRBJ1-1; D might be TRBD1 (6 bases). The CDR3 loop spans 18 amino acids. V was trimmed by 0 bases and J by 1 base, leaving 18 bases between them. The V gene's germline CDR1 is SGHAT and CDR2 FQNNGV. CDR3: CASSLDSIQGARNTEAFF. CDR3 DNA: TGTGCCAGCAGCTTAGATTCCATACAGGGCGCAAGGAACACTGAAGCTTTCTTT.

The chain joins TRBV5-1 to TRBJ1-5, with 7 bases matching TRBD1. Germline CDR1 and CDR2: SGHRS and YFSETQ. This CDR3 is 14 amino acids long. J was trimmed by 1 base and V by 2 bases; bases with no gene match: 0. CDR3 residues: CASSLGGSNQPQHF. The DNA of the CDR3 is TGCGCCAGCAGCTTAGGGGGCAGCAATCAGCCCCAGCATTTT.

The chain joins TRBV3-1 (or the pseudogene TRBV3-2) to TRBJ1-1, with 7 bases matching TRBD1. The germline V gene has CDR1 LGHDT and CDR2 YNNKEL (reference sequence). J was trimmed by 10 bases and V by 4 bases; bases with no gene match: 15. The CDR3 totals 15 residues. CDR3 amino acids: CASSPGTVSNEGAFF. The CDR3 coding sequence is TGTGCCAGCAGCCCTGGGACAGTGAGTAATGAAGGAGCTTTCTTT.

The V gene is TRBV19, the J gene TRBJ1-5; 9 positions agree with TRBD1. V was clipped by 9 bases and J by 4 bases; unmatched bases: 13. There are 16 residues in the CDR3. The V gene's germline CDR1 is LNHDA and CDR2 SQIVND (reference sequence). The CDR3 bases are TGTGCCAGCACTAGTCAGCCGGGACAGGGAAATCAGCCCCAGCATTTT. This codes for CASTSQPGQGNQPQHF. Using reference TRBV19 and TRBJ1-5 for the parts outside the CDR3, the full variable domain is DGGITQSPKYLFRKEGQNVTLSCEQNLNHDAMYWYRQDPGQGLRLIYYSQIVNDFQKGDIAEGYSVSREKKESFPLTVTSAQKNPTAFYLCASTSQPGQGNQPQHFGDGTRLSIL.

The chain recombines TRBV6-6 with TRBJ1-1, with 9 nucleotides matching TRBD1. CDR1 is MNHNY, CDR2 SVGAGI, per germline (reference sequence). Trimming cost V 6 bases and J 2 bases; bases outside gene matches: 4. CDR3 length: 14 amino acids. CDR3 bases: TGTGCCAGCAGGGGACAGGGCATAAACACTGAAGCTTTCTTT. Encoded protein: CASRGQGINTEAFF.

The V gene is TRBV9, the J gene TRBJ2-5; no clear D. The germline V gene encodes CDR1 SGDLS and CDR2 YYNGEE. CDR3 length: 13 amino acids. V dropped 1 base and J dropped 5 bases, with 9 bases sitting between them. CDR3 coding DNA: TGTGCCAGCAGCGTACATCAGATGGAGACCCAGTACTTC. Translated: CASSVHQMETQYF. Looking up the rest from reference TRBV9 and TRBJ2-5 gives the full variable domain: DSGVTQTPKHLITATGQRVTLRCSPRSGDLSVYWYQQSLDQGLQFLIQYYNGEERAKGNILERFSAQQFPDLHSELNLSSLELGDSALYFCASSVHQMETQYFGPGTRLLVL.

In this sample, this clone turned up a few times. V and J are TRBV6-4 and TRBJ2-2; D may be TRBD2 (6 bases). Deletions cut 8 bases from V and 5 bases from J, with 12 bases between. The CDR3 has 13 amino acids. From germline, CDR1 is MRHNA and CDR2 SNTAGT. This chain's CDR3 is CASARLETGELFF. In DNA form, the CDR3 reads TGTGCCAGCGCAAGACTAGAGACCGGGGAGCTGTTTTTT.

This clone was seen a handful of times. The chain carries TRBV6-2 or TRBV6-3 and TRBJ2-5, with TRBD2 matching over 11 bases. In germline, CDR1 is MNHEY, CDR2 SVGEGT. The ends lost 1 base at V and 5 bases at J; junction bases unmatched: 6. The length of the CDR3 is 16 residues. This chain's CDR3 is CASSYFSGGAWETQYF. The CDR3 DNA is TGTGCCAGCAGTTACTTTAGCGGGGGGGCTTGGGAGACCCAGTACTTC.

This clone was seen once. The rearrangement joins TRBV5-1 to TRBJ2-7; D may be TRBD1 (6 bases). Germline lookup yields CDR1 SGHRS and CDR2 YFSETQ. Deletions cut 6 bases from V and 3 bases from J, with 13 bases between. The CDR3 totals 13 residues. The CDR3 DNA reads TGCGCCAGCAAGAGGCAGGGGTTCTACGAGCAGTACTTC. Protein sequence: CASKRQGFYEQYF.

V usage is TRBV25-1 and J usage is TRBJ1-1; D remains unclear. CDR3 length: 13 residues. V shed 6 bases and J shed 1 base, with 9 bases lying between them. Germline V gives CDR1 MGHDK, CDR2 SYGVNS. DNA of the CDR3: TGTGCCAGCAGAGACACGACGAACACTGAAGCTTTCTTT. The encoded protein is CASRDTTNTEAFF.

The chain combines TRBV6-5 with TRBJ1-2; 8 bases match TRBD1. V trimming: 6 bases; J trimming: 5 bases; junction bases outside the gene matches: 11. Per the germline V gene, CDR1 is MNHEY and CDR2 is SVGAGI. The CDR3 runs to 15 residues. CDR3 residues: CASRSQGQGIYGYTF. CDR3 sequence (DNA): TGTGCCAGCAGATCCCAAGGACAGGGAATTTATGGCTACACCTTC.

The CDR3 protein is CASSLGQIYGYTF. CDR3 in DNA: TGTGCCAGCAGCTTGGGGCAGATCTATGGCTACACCTTC. The V and J genes are TRBV5-4 and TRBJ1-2; the D is unclear. Trimming shortened V by 0 bases and J by 4 bases, and 7 bases separated the two germline ends. This CDR3 comprises 13 residues. The V gene's germline CDR1 is SGHNT and CDR2 YYREEE (reference sequence).

This clone was found once. This chain links TRBV5-1 with TRBJ2-5; 9 nucleotides match TRBD1. The CDR3 loop spans 13 amino acids. CDR1 and CDR2 from the germline V gene are SGHRS and YFSETQ. The V and J ends lost 5 bases and 5 bases, in that order; junction bases with no gene match: 4. The CDR3 nucleotides are TGCGCCAGCAGACAGGGGGCGAGGGAGACCCAGTACTTC. Amino acid sequence: CASRQGARETQYF.

This clone was counted a single time. The genes are TRBV30 and TRBJ1-1; weak D call: TRBD1 (5 bases). Germline values: CDR1 GTSNPN, CDR2 SVGIG (reference sequence). Trimming removed 7 bases at V and 0 bases at J, with 12 bases between. CDR3 length: 13 amino acids. The CDR3 is CASQRGMNTEAFF. The CDR3 region has the DNA TGTGCCTCCCAAAGGGGAATGAACACTGAAGCTTTCTTT.